Listed below are T cell receptor beta chains from one sample, sequenced in a study of blood T cell repertoires in COVID-19. The protocol was immunoSEQ multiplex PCR, while the TCRdb copy is restricted to in-frame clones and leaves out a portion. Of roughly 140,000 clones in the sample, approximately 88% were seen once. The sequenced sample consisted of peripheral blood. Receptor source: a man between 65 and 85 years old with acute or convalescent COVID-19. Both conserved end residues are part of each CDR3. D genes are given only for firm matches. The size of a clone is reported for some rows only, either as once, few or many, or as a class for expanded clones.

NA	TRBV2	NA	TRBJ1-1	TGTGCCAGCAGTATGTATGGGGAGGGGACCACTGAAGCTTTCTTT	CASSMYGEGTTEAFF
once	TRBV19	TRBD1	TRBJ1-1	TGTGCCAGTACCCCGGACAGGGACGGAACTGAAGCTTTCTTT	CASTPDRDGTEAFF
NA	TRBV30	NA	TRBJ2-7	TGTGCCTGGAGTGCTTCCAGCTACGAGCAGTACTTC	CAWSASSYEQYF
NA	TRBV21-1	NA	TRBJ1-4	TGTGCCAGCAGCAATTACAACGGAGGATATGAAAAACTGTTTTTT	CASSNYNGGYEKLFF
NA	TRBV2	NA	TRBJ2-7	TGTGCCAGGGGAGACAGGACGAACGAGCAGTACTTC	CARGDRTNEQYF
NA	TRBV18	NA	TRBJ2-3	TGTGCCAGCTCACGGACTAGCACAGATACGCAGTATTTT	CASSRTSTDTQYF
NA	TRBV7-8	TRBD2	TRBJ2-7	TGTGCCAGCATCAGATGGGGACTAGCGGGATTTCGAACGTCCTACGAGCAGTACTTC	CASIRWGLAGFRTSYEQYF
NA	TRBV6-1	NA	TRBJ1-3	TGTGCCAGCAGTGAGCTGGGGAGCTCTGGAAACACCATATATTTT	CASSELGSSGNTIYF
NA	TRBV2	TRBD1	TRBJ2-3	TGTGCCAGCAGTGAAGCGCTGGGACAGGGCACCAGCACAGATACGCAGTATTTT	CASSEALGQGTSTDTQYF
few	TRBV3-1/TRBV3-2	TRBD1	TRBJ1-3	TGTGCCAGCGCAGGGGGAAACAGGGGACCCTCTGGAAACACCATATATTTT	CASAGGNRGPSGNTIYF
NA	TRBV4-1	TRBD1	TRBJ1-2	TGCGCCAGCAGCCAGAGATTGGGGACAGACTATGGCTACACCTTC	CASSQRLGTDYGYTF
NA	TRBV9	TRBD2	TRBJ2-1	TGTGCCAGCAGCGTAGTGGCTAGCGGGGGGGCTATTGAGCAGTTCTTC	CASSVVASGGAIEQFF
NA	TRBV7-2	NA	TRBJ2-7	TGTGCCAGCAGCTTAGTTGACGGGAGCCACGAGCAGTACTTC	CASSLVDGSHEQYF
NA	TRBV5-4	TRBD2	TRBJ2-7	TGTGCCAGCAGCCCCCGCGCGGGAGTGGGCGAGCAGTACTTC	CASSPRAGVGEQYF
NA	TRBV9	NA	TRBJ2-2	TGTGCCAGCAGCGTGCGGGGCACCGGGGAGCTGTTTTTT	CASSVRGTGELFF
few	TRBV15	TRBD2	TRBJ2-2	TGTGCCACCAGCCGGGGGACTAGCGCCCAATGGAACACCGGGGAGCTGTTTTTT	CATSRGTSAQWNTGELFF
NA	TRBV11-2	NA	TRBJ1-3	TGTGCCAGCAGCTCACAGGGCTATGGAAACACCATATATTTT	CASSSQGYGNTIYF
NA	TRBV7-3	TRBD2	TRBJ2-1	TGTGCCAGCAGCTTATCTGTAGCGGGGGGGTTCAATGAGCAGTTCTTC	CASSLSVAGGFNEQFF
NA	TRBV7-9	NA	TRBJ1-4	TGTGCCAGCAGCTCCCCGGGGGTTGAAAAACTGTTTTTT	CASSSPGVEKLFF
NA	TRBV5-1	TRBD2	TRBJ2-1	TGCGCCAGCAGCTTGGAGGGTGGAAGGACTAGGCCGTCCAATGAGCAGTTCTTC	CASSLEGGRTRPSNEQFF
NA	TRBV19	TRBD2	TRBJ2-1	TGTGCCAGTAAGGGCGGTAGCGGGGGGAGTAGGTACAATGAGCAGTTCTTC	CASKGGSGGSRYNEQFF
NA	TRBV5-1	NA	TRBJ1-1	TGCGCCAGCAGCTTGGCCGGGGGGGCGAGTACTGAAGCTTTCTTT	CASSLAGGASTEAFF
NA	TRBV24-1	NA	TRBJ2-2	TGTGCCACCAGTGGGTACCGGGGAAACACCGGGGAGCTGTTTTTT	CATSGYRGNTGELFF
NA	TRBV7-8	NA	TRBJ1-1	TGTGCCAGCAGCCAGGGCGGGGTGGGCACTGAAGCTTTCTTT	CASSQGGVGTEAFF
NA	TRBV10-3	NA	TRBJ1-5	TGTGCCATCAGTGACGCGGGGGTAAATCAGCCCCAGCATTTT	CAISDAGVNQPQHF
NA	TRBV6-5	TRBD1	TRBJ2-2	TGTGCCAGCAGTTACGGGGACAGGAACACCGGGGAGCTGTTTTTT	CASSYGDRNTGELFF
NA	TRBV6-6	NA	TRBJ2-5	TGTGCCAGCAGTCCCGGCGACTCTACTAGCATACAAGAGACCCAGTACTTC	CASSPGDSTSIQETQYF
few	TRBV28	NA	TRBJ1-6	TGTGCCAGCAGTTCGGCCTCGGGGATAATGTATTCACCCCTCCACTTT	CASSSASGIMYSPLHF
NA	TRBV19	NA	TRBJ2-3	TGTGCCAGTAGTACCGGGACATCTAGCACAGATACGCAGTATTTT	CASSTGTSSTDTQYF
NA	TRBV5-4	TRBD1	TRBJ1-2	TGTGCCAGCAGCTTGGCTACAGGGGGGATTGGCTACACCTTC	CASSLATGGIGYTF
NA	TRBV7-9	TRBD1	TRBJ1-1	TGTGCCAGCAGTCAAACAGGGGGGCGAACTGAAGCTTTCTTT	CASSQTGGRTEAFF
NA	TRBV5-1	TRBD2	TRBJ2-2	TGCGCCAGCAGCTTGGCCCTAGCGGGGGCTCAGGGCACCGGGGAGCTGTTTTTT	CASSLALAGAQGTGELFF
NA	TRBV2	TRBD1	TRBJ1-2	TGTGCCAGCAGCGGGGACAGGGTGGAAGGCTACACCTTC	CASSGDRVEGYTF
NA	TRBV9	TRBD2	TRBJ2-1	TGTGCCAGCAGCGTGCAGGGACTACAGGATGAGCAGTTCTTC	CASSVQGLQDEQFF
few	TRBV6-5	NA	TRBJ1-1	TGTGCCAGCATGGAAAGCCCCCAGGCGGGCACTGAAGCTTTCTTT	CASMESPQAGTEAFF
NA	TRBV19	NA	TRBJ1-2	TGTGCCAGTAGTATGCCCAGGGATGGCTACACCTTC	CASSMPRDGYTF
NA	TRBV13	TRBD2	TRBJ2-3	TGTGCCAGCAGCTTACCCCTTGGGGGGGGTACAGATACGCAGTATTTT	CASSLPLGGGTDTQYF
NA	TRBV19	NA	TRBJ1-5	TGTGCCAGTAGTATGTTCGGGGATAGCAATCAGCCCCAGCATTTT	CASSMFGDSNQPQHF
NA	TRBV19	TRBD1	TRBJ2-5	TGTGCCAGTAGTAGGACAGGGAATTCCGAGACCCAGTACTTC	CASSRTGNSETQYF
few	TRBV19	NA	TRBJ2-7	TGTGCCAGTAGTATCGGCGGAGACTCCTACGAGCAGTACTTC	CASSIGGDSYEQYF
NA	TRBV5-6	NA	TRBJ2-2	TGTGCCAGCAGCCCAAGACAATCCGCGAACACCGGGGAGCTGTTTTTT	CASSPRQSANTGELFF
NA	TRBV7-3	TRBD1	TRBJ2-2	TGTGCCAGCAGCACTGGGACAGCGAACACCGGGGAGCTGTTTTTT	CASSTGTANTGELFF